This TCR beta chain is drawn from a study of blood T cell repertoires in COVID-19. Across the study: PBMCs, B-cell-depleted T cells, or T cells were the source of the cDNA or gDNA that made up the material.

Per germline, CDR1 SEHNR and CDR2 FQNEAQ (reference sequence). This CDR3 has 16 residues. V gave up 5 bases and J gave up 5 bases; unmatched junction bases: 8. Repertoires were generated with immunoSEQ multiplex PCR, while TCRdb's copy carries only in-frame clones and drops some. The sample lists fewer than 20,000 clones, 91% occurring once. This sequence joins TRBV7-9 and TRBJ1-6, with 8 nucleotides matching TRBD1. The receptor comes from a human donor in a cohort sampled during active COVID-19. Sequenced input: peripheral blood. The CDR3 DNA reads as TGTGCCAGCAGCGCTACAGGGGGAGTACATAATTCACCCCTCCACTTT. It codes for CASSATGGVHNSPLHF.